The 8 T cell receptor beta chains below all came from one sample that was sequenced in a study of cytomegalovirus exposure and HLA in healthy donors. A multiplex PCR was run with 60 Vbeta primers and 13 Jbeta primers. Method: immunoSEQ multiplex PCR; TCRdb's copy keeps in-frame clones and lacks some. In the table there are 120,000 to 150,000 clones, over 60% of which are singletons. Sequencing used PBMCs. Receptor source: a woman aged 50 to 65 in good health and CMV-seronegative.

The CDR3: CSVALVGGKETQYF. CDR3 in DNA: TGCAGCGTTGCCCTCGTCGGGGGAAAAGAGACCCAGTACTTC. V gene TRBV29-1 combines with J gene TRBJ2-5; D is perhaps TRBD2 (6 bases). Germline CDR1 reads SQVTM; CDR2 reads ANQGSEA. The CDR3 totals 14 residues. Deletions cut 4 bases from V and 3 bases from J, with 15 bases between.

This sequence joins TRBV5-1 and TRBJ2-5; D remains ambiguous. CDR1 SGHRS and CDR2 YFSETQ come from the germline V gene. V was shortened by 6 bases and J by 1 base, with 10 bases between the two germline ends. The CDR3 sequence is 13 residues long. CDR3 in amino acids: CASTSVTQETQYF. The CDR3 coding sequence is TGCGCCAGCACGAGCGTGACCCAAGAGACCCAGTACTTC.

The chain employs TRBV29-1 and TRBJ1-1; possibly TRBD1 for D (5 bases). Germline V gives CDR1 SQVTM, CDR2 ANQGSEA. The CDR3 sequence is 14 residues long. Trimming pared 3 bases from V and 1 base from J, leaving 12 bases between. The DNA of the CDR3 is TGCAGCGTTGATCGGGGGTGGGGGAACACTGAAGCTTTCTTT. Protein sequence: CSVDRGWGNTEAFF. The full variable domain, with the rest looked up from reference TRBV29-1 and TRBJ1-1, is SAVISQKPSRDICQRGTSLTIQCQVDSQVTMMFWYRQQPGQSLTLIATANQGSEATYESGFVIDKFPISRPNLTFSTLTVSNMSPEDSSIYLCSVDRGWGNTEAFFGQGTRLTVV.

V usage is TRBV6-5 and J usage is TRBJ1-1; TRBD1 might be the D (5 bases). Trimming cost V 10 bases and J 5 bases, with 17 bases left between them. Germline CDR1 reads MNHEY; CDR2 reads SVGAGI. This CDR3 is 13 amino acids long. This CDR3 reads CAISDGGWTEAFF. The CDR3 region has the DNA TGTGCCATCTCGGACGGGGGGTGGACTGAAGCTTTCTTT.

The chain has TRBV7-8 and TRBJ2-1; no clear D gene. The CDR3 is 14 residues long. The V and J ends lost 4 bases and 1 base respectively, with 8 bases between them. The germline V gene encodes CDR1 SGHVS and CDR2 FQNEAQ. This CDR3 reads CASSSTFSYNEQFF. The CDR3 bases are TGTGCCAGCAGCTCGACATTTTCCTACAATGAGCAGTTCTTC.

This clone has only a few counts. One end of the junction does not line up with germline, which may come from a read error. The chain carries TRBV7-7 and TRBJ1-3; D remains unclear. The CDR3 is 14 residues long. Germline V gene data show CDR1 as SSHAT and CDR2 as FNYEAQ (reference sequence). The DNA of the CDR3 is TGTGCTAGCAGCGCGGGCCTCTCTGGAAACACCATATATTTT. This translates into CASSAGLSGNTIYF.

This sequence joins TRBV7-9 and TRBJ2-5; TRBD1 might be the D (6 bases). This CDR3 comprises 13 residues. V was shortened by 3 bases and J by 7 bases, with 12 bases between the two germline ends. Germline CDR1 SEHNR, CDR2 FQNEAQ (reference sequence). CDR3: CASSFAGAGTQYF. The CDR3 DNA is TGTGCCAGCAGCTTTGCAGGGGCAGGGACCCAGTACTTC. The variable domain in full, with the rest retrieved from reference TRBV7-9 and TRBJ2-5, is DTGVSQNPRHKITKRGQNVTFRCDPISEHNRLYWYRQTLGQGPEFLTYFQNEAQLEKSRLLSDRFSAERPKGSFSTLEIQRTEQGDSAMYLCASSFAGAGTQYFGPGTRLLVL.

The chain combines TRBV29-1 with TRBJ2-1; D unclear. The CDR3 consists of 13 residues. V lost 7 bases and J lost 4, with 14 bases in between. The germline V gene has CDR1 SQVTM and CDR2 ANQGSEA. The CDR3 coding sequence is TGCAGCGGCATCCTCGGAGCATACAATGAGCAGTTCTTC. Translation: CSGILGAYNEQFF.